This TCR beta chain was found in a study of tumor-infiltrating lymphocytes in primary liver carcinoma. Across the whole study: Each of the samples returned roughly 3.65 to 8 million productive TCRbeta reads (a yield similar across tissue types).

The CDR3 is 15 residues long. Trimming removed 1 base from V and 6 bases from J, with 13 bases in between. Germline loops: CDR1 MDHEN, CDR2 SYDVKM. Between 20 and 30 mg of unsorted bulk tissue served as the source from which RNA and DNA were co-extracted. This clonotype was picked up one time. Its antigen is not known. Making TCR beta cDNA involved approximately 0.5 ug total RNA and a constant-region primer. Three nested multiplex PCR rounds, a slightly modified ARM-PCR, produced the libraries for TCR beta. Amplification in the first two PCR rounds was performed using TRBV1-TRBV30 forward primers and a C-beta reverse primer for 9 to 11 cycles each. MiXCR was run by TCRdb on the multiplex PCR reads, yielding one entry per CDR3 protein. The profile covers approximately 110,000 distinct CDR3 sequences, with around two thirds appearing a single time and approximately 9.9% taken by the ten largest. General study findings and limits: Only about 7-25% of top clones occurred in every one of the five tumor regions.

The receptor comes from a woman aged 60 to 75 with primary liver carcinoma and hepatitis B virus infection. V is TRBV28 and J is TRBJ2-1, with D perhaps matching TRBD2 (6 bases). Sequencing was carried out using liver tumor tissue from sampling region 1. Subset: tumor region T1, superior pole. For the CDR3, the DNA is TGTGCCAGCAGTTTATCCACGAGGAGGGCCAATGAGCAGTTCTTC. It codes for CASSLSTRRANEQFF.